This T cell receptor beta chain was profiled in a study of shared T cell receptors in the human thymus. CDR3 size: 13 residues. V was cut by 6 bases and J by 10 bases, with 19 bases left in between. The germline V gene has CDR1 MNHEY and CDR2 SVGAGI. Measured with immunoSEQ multiplex PCR; TCRdb has only the in-frame clones, and not every one. The sample has roughly 710,000 clones; approximately 85% are singletons. A further study also used this sample, focusing on human thymus T cells. That study reports: Donor material was obtained from healthy Finnish infants undergoing corrective surgery for congenital heart defects. Thymic tissue was derived from resections collected during corrective heart surgery. Thymic and blood repertoires appeared to show biased V and J gene usage. Related reports documented highly overlapping thymic repertoires among unrelated individuals.

The receptor's source is a girl less than two years old with a congenital heart defect. The chain uses TRBV6-5 and TRBJ2-7, with a weak D call TRBD1 (6 bases). Sequencing input: thymocytes. CDR3 coding DNA: TGTGCCAGCAGACAGACCTACCGGGACATACAGTACTTC. It yields the protein CASRQTYRDIQYF.